This T cell receptor (beta chain) stems from a study of blood T cell repertoires in COVID-19. Study context: Sites in the United States, Italy and Spain provided acute and convalescent COVID-19 samples. Sources were T cells, B-cell-depleted T cells, or PBMCs; the material itself was cDNA or gDNA.

As handled by the study authors: Amplification of reference gene primers provided the estimated nucleated cell counts. Profiled with immunoSEQ multiplex PCR; TCRdb holds only in-frame clones, not every one. V, J and clone size derive from that table, while D and trimming were established from the DNA sequence. The sample contains 78,000 or so clones, roughly 87% of which appear only once. From germline, CDR1 is KGHSH and CDR2 LQKENI. The V and J ends lost 3 bases and 1 base, in that order; junction bases with no gene match: 7. The CDR3 runs to 16 residues. Sequencing used peripheral blood. The chain employs TRBV18 and TRBJ1-1; 8 positions match TRBD1. The sequence came from an older man with acute or convalescent COVID-19. CDR3 residues: CASSPAGQATNTEAFF. CDR3 DNA sequence: TGTGCCAGCTCACCGGCGGGACAGGCGACGAACACTGAAGCTTTCTTT. The full variable domain, rest sourced from reference TRBV18 and TRBJ1-1, is NAGVMQNPRHLVRRRGQEARLRCSPMKGHSHVYWYRQLPEEGLKFMVYLQKENIIDESGMPKERFSAEFPKEGPSILRIQQVVRGDSAAYFCASSPAGQATNTEAFFGQGTRLTVV.